This T cell receptor beta chain was sequenced for a study of CD8+ T cells in alopecia areata. Treatment defined: oral pan-JAK inhibitor, 5-10 mg twice daily. A few counts support this clone. Extracted RNA was reverse transcribed, and the resulting cDNA served as sequencing template. Data came from immunoSEQ multiplex PCR; TCRdb stores just in-frame clones and leaves some out. This table holds 95,000 to 100,000 clones, 50% to 75% found once. Germline V gives CDR1 SGHKS, CDR2 YYEKEE (reference sequence). V lost 0 bases to trimming and J lost 7 bases, with 13 bases between them. This CDR3 region has 14 residues.

Sequencing used CD8+ T cells sorted from blood, obtained at week 4, from a patient treated with tofacitinib. V and J are TRBV5-5 and TRBJ1-1; D is perhaps TRBD1 (5 bases). The source of this sequence is a human donor with alopecia areata. Here the CDR3 reads CASSLVPGTGEAFF. DNA of the CDR3: TGTGCCAGCAGCTTGGTTCCGGGAACAGGTGAAGCTTTCTTT.